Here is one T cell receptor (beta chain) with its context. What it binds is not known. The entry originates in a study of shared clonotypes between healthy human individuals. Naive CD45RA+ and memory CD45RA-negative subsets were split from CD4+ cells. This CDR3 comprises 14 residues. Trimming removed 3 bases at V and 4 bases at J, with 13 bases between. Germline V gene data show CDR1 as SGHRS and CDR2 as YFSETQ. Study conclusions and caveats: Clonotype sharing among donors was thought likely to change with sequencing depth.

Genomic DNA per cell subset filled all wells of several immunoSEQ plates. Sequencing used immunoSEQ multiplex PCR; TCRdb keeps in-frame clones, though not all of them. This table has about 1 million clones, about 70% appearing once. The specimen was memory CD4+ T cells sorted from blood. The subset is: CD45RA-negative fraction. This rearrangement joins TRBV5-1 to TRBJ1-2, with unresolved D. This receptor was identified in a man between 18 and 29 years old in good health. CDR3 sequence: CASSSGSTSYGYTF. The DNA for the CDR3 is TGCGCCAGCAGCTCCGGGTCGACCTCCTATGGCTACACCTTC.